What follows describes a single T cell receptor (beta chain). The antigen remains undetermined. Carried by the TCR beta cDNA libraries were unique molecular identifiers. One entry per CDR3 protein results from TCRdb running MiXCR on the PCR reads. The sample has approximately 250,000 distinct CDR3 sequences, roughly a third seen once. These data are taken from a study of post-analysis software for immune sequencing data. Study observations and caveats: Clustering by F measure revealed strong co-clustering among samples prepared together in one batch.

This sequence originates from a girl aged 5-17 years with multiple sclerosis. What was sequenced was blood.

The DNA for the CDR3 is TGCAGTGCTATCCCTGGGGGCGGCGAAAAACTGTTTTTT. Translation: CSAIPGGGEKLFF. The chain links TRBV20-1 to TRBJ1-4; D is perhaps TRBD1 (6 bases). The CDR3 sequence is 13 residues long. The ends were cut back, 4 bases at V and 8 bases at J, with 14 bases in the middle. Germline V gene data show CDR1 as DFQATT and CDR2 as SNEGSKA (reference sequence).